This TCR beta chain was recorded in a study of beta chain features in type 1 diabetes. Turning to the study itself: When patients were set against healthy donors, age, gender and cell yields were similar.

CD4+ naive, central memory, regulatory and stem cell-like memory subsets were isolated by sorting on CD45RO/CCR7/CD25/CD127/CD95/CD27. Points from the study as a whole: People with Type 1 diabetes carried modestly yet significantly shorter TCRB CDR3s in all four CD4+ subsets. The question left open here concerned HLA type influencing TCRB rearrangement. When cDNA is sequenced, cells with high TCR expression could be over-represented.

Germline V gene lookup returns CDR1 SGHVS and CDR2 FNYEAQ. Trimming took off 1 base at V and 4 bases at J, with 16 bases between the two ends. The CDR3 sequence is 16 residues long. A few counts support this clone. Its antigen is as yet unknown. The entirety of the isolated RNA underwent reverse transcription, so expressed TCRB transcripts were sequenced. The protocol was immunoSEQ multiplex PCR, while the TCRdb copy is restricted to in-frame clones and leaves out a portion. The repertoire holds a few hundred thousand clones, about 14% seen once, with just under 0.02% in the top ten. The chain couples TRBV7-6 to TRBJ2-5; possibly TRBD2 for D (5 bases). Sequencing was done on a sample of naive CD4+ T cells from blood. This receptor was identified in a man aged 25-45 years with type 1 diabetes. This CDR3 reads CASSLVGPGRRETQYF. In nucleotides, the CDR3 is TGTGCCAGCAGCTTAGTAGGCCCGGGGAGACGAGAGACCCAGTACTTC.